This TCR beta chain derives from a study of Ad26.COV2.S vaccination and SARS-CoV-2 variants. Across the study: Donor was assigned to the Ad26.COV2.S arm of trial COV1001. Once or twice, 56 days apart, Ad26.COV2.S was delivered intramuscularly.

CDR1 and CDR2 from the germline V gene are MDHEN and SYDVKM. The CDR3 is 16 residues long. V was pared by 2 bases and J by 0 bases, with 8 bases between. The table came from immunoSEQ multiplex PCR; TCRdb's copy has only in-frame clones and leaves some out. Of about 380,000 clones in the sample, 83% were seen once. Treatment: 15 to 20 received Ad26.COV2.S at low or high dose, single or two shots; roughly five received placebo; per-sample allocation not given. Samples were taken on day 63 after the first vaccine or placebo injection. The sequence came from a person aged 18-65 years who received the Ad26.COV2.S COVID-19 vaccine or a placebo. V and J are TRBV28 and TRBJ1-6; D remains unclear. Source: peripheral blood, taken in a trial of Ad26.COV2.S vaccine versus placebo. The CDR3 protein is CASSLEGSSYNSPLHF. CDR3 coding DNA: TGTGCCAGCAGTTTAGAGGGAAGCTCCTATAATTCACCCCTCCACTTT.